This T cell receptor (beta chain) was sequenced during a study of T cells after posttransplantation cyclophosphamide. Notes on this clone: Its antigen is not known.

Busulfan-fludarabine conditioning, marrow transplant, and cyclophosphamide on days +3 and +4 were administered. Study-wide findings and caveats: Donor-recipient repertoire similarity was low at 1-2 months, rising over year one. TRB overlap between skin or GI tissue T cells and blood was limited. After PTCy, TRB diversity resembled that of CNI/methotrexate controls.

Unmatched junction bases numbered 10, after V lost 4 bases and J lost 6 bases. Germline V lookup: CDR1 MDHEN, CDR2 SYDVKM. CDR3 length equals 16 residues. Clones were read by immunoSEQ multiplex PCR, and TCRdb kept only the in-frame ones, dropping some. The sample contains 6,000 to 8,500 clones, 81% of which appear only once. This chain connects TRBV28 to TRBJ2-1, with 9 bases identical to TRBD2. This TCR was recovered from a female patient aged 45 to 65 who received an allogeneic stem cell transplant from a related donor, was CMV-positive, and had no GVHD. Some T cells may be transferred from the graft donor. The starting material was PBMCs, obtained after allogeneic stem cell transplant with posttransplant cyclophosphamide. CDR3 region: CASSSLPTSGVNEQFF. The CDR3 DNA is TGTGCCAGCAGTTCCCTCCCGACTAGCGGCGTCAATGAGCAGTTCTTC.